This T cell receptor beta chain was retrieved from a study of blood T cell repertoires in COVID-19. Overall study: From the United States, Italy and Spain came samples of acute and convalescent COVID-19. In each case, the material was cDNA or gDNA derived from T cells, B-cell-depleted T cells, or PBMCs.

Assay: immunoSEQ multiplex PCR; the TCRdb copy retains only in-frame clones and omits some. This sample has 200,000 to 250,000 clones, with around 84% found just once. CDR1 and CDR2 (germline): MNHEY, SVGAGI. CDR3 length: 14 residues. With 6 bases clipped from V and 2 bases from J, the junction kept 2 bases outside the gene matches. This chain joins TRBV6-5 and TRBJ2-2; 8 bases are shared with TRBD1. The TCR sequence derives from a man older than 75 with acute or convalescent COVID-19. The sample comprised peripheral blood. The CDR3 region has the DNA TGTGCCAGCAGAGACAGGGGAAACACCGGGGAGCTGTTTTTT. This sequence encodes CASRDRGNTGELFF.